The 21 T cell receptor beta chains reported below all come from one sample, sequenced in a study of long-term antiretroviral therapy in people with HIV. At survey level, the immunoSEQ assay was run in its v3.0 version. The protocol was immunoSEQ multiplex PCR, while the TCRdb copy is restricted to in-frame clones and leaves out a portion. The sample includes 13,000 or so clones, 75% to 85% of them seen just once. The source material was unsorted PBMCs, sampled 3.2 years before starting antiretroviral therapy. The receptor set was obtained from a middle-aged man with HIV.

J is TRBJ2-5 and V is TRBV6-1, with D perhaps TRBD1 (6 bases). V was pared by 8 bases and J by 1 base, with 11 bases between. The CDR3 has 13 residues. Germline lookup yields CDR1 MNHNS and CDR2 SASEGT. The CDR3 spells CASQRDIQETQYF. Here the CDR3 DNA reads TGTGCCAGCCAACGGGACATCCAAGAGACCCAGTACTTC.

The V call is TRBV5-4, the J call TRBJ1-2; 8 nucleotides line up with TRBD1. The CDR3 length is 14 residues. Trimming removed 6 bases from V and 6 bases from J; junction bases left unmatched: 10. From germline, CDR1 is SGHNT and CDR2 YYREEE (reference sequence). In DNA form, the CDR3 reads TGTGCCAGCAAAAACCGGACAGGGTTAGATGGCTACACCTTC. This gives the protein CASKNRTGLDGYTF. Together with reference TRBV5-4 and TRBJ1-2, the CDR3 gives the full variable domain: ETGVTQSPTHLIKTRGQQVTLRCSSQSGHNTVSWYQQALGQGPQFIFQYYREEENGRGNFPPRFSGLQFPNYSSELNVNALELDDSALYLCASKNRTGLDGYTFGSGTRLTVV.

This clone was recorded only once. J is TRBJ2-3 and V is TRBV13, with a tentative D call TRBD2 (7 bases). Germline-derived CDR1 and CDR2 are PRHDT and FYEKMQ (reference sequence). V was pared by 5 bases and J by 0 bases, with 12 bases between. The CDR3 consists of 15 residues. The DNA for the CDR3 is TGTGCCAGCAGCGCCCGGGGGGCTAGCACAGATACGCAGTATTTT. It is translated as CASSARGASTDTQYF.

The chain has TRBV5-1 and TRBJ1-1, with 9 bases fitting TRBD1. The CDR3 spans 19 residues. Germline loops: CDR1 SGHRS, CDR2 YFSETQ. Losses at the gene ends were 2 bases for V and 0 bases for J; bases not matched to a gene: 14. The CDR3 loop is CASSLLPSGTGTMNTEAFF. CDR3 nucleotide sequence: TGCGCCAGCAGCTTACTACCTTCCGGGACAGGGACCATGAACACTGAAGCTTTCTTT.

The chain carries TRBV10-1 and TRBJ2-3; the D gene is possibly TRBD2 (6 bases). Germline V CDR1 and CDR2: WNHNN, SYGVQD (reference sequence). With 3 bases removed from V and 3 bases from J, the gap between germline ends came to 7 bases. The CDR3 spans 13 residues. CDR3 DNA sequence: TGCGCCAGCAGTGACAGCGGGACAGATACGCAGTATTTT. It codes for CASSDSGTDTQYF.

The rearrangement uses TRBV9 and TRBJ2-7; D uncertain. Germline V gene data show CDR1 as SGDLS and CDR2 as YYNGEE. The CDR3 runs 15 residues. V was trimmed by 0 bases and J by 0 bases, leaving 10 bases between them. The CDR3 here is CASSVGPQSSYEQYF. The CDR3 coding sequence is TGTGCCAGCAGCGTAGGACCGCAGAGCTCCTACGAGCAGTACTTC.

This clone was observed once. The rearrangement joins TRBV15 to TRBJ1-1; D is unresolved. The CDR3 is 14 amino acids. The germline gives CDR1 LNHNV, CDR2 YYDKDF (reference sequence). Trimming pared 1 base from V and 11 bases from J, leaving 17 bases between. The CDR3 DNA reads TGTGCCACCAGCAGAGTGAGGACGGAGAATTGGGCTTTCTTT. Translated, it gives CATSRVRTENWAFF. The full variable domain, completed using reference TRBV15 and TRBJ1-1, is DAMVIQNPRYQVTQFGKPVTLSCSQTLNHNVMYWYQQKSSQAPKLLFHYYDKDFNNEADTPDNFQSRRPNTSFCFLDIRSPGLGDTAMYLCATSRVRTENWAFFGQGTRLTVV.

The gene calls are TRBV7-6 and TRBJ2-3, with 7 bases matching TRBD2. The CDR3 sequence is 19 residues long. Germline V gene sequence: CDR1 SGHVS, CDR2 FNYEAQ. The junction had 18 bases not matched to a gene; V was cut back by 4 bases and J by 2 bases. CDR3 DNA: TGTGCCAGCAGCTCAGCCTGGGACTACGAAAGGTTATTCACAGATACGCAGTATTTT. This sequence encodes CASSSAWDYERLFTDTQYF.

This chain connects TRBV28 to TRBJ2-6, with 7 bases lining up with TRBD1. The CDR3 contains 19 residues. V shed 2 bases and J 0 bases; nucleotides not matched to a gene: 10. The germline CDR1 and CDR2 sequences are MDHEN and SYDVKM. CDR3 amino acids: CASSLLIGDSSSGANVLTF. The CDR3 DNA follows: TGTGCCAGCAGTTTACTTATAGGGGACAGCTCCTCTGGGGCCAACGTCCTGACTTTC.

This CDR3 reads CASSATGGSGNTIYF. CDR3 bases: TGTGCCAGCAGCGCTACAGGGGGCAGTGGAAACACCATATATTTT. The J gene is TRBJ1-3, the V gene TRBV9, with 9 bases that match TRBD1. Germline CDR1 is SGDLS and CDR2 is YYNGEE. With V trimmed by 3 bases and J by 3 bases, 4 bases remained unmatched. This CDR3 is 15 amino acids long.

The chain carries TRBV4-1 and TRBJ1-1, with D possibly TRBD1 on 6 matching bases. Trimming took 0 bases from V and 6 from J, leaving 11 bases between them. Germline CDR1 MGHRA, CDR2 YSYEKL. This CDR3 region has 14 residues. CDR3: CASSQDGGGPEAFF. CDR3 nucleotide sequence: TGCGCCAGCAGCCAAGATGGAGGGGGACCTGAAGCTTTCTTT.

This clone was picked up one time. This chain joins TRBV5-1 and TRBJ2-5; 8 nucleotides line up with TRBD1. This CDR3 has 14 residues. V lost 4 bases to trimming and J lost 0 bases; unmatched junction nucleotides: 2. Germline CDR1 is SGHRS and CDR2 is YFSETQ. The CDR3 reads CASSPGQDQETQYF. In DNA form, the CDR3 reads TGCGCCAGCAGCCCGGGACAGGACCAAGAGACCCAGTACTTC.

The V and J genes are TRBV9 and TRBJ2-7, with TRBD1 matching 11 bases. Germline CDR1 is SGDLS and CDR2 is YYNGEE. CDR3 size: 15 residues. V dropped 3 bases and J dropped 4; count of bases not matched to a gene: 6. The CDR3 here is CASSGGTGGVYEQYF. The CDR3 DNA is TGTGCCAGCAGCGGAGGGACAGGGGGGGTTTACGAGCAGTACTTC.

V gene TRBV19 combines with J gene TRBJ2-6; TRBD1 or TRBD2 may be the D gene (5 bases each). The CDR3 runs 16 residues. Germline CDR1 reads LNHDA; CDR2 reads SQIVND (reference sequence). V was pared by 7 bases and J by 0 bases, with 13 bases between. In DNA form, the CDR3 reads TGTGCCAGTACCACGGGGCATACCTCTGGGGCCAACGTCCTGACTTTC. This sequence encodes CASTTGHTSGANVLTF.

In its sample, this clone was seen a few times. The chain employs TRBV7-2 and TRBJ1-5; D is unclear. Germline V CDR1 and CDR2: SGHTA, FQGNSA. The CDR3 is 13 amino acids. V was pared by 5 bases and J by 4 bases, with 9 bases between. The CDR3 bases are TGTGCCAGCAGCCCAGAACAGAATCAGCCCCAGCATTTT. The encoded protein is CASSPEQNQPQHF.

This CDR3 reads CSVIAGTTIEKLFF. CDR3 coding DNA: TGCAGCGTTATAGCCGGGACGACGATAGAAAAACTGTTTTTT. This chain connects TRBV29-1 to TRBJ1-4, with D possibly matching TRBD1 (5 bases). Trimming cost V 5 bases and J 8 bases, with 18 bases left between them. CDR1 is SQVTM and CDR2 is ANQGSEA in the germline V gene. The CDR3 has 14 residues.

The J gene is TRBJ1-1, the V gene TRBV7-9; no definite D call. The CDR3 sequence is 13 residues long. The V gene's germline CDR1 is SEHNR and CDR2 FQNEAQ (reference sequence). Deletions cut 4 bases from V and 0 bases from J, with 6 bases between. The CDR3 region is CASSYTVNTEAFF. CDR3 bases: TGTGCCAGCAGCTATACGGTGAACACTGAAGCTTTCTTT.

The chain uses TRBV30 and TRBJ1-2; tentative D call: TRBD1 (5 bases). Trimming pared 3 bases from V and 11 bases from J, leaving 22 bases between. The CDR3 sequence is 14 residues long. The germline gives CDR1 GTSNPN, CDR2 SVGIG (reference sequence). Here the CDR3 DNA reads TGTGCCTGGAGCCTCGAGGGACTCTGGACGGCGTACACCTTC. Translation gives CAWSLEGLWTAYTF.

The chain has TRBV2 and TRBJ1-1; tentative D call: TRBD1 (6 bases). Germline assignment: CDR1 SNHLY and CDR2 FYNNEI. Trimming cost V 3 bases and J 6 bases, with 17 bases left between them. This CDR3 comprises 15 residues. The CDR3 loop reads CASSDGGGAGAEAFF. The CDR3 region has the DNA TGTGCCAGCAGTGACGGCGGGGGGGCGGGGGCTGAAGCTTTCTTT.

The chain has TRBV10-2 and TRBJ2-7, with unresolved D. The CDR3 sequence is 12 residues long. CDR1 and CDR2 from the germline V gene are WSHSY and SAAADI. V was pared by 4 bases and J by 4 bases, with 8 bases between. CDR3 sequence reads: CASSGQVYEQYF. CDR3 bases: TGCGCCAGCAGTGGGCAGGTTTACGAGCAGTACTTC.

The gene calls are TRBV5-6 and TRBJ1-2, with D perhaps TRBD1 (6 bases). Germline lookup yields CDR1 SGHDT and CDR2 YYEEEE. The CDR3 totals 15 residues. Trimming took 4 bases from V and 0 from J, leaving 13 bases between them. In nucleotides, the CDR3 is TGTGCCAGCAGCCCTCTTACAGGGTCTAACTATGGCTACACCTTC. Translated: CASSPLTGSNYGYTF.